What follows is one T cell receptor (beta chain) and its context. The data derive from a study of low-dose radiotherapy and immunotherapy resistance in tumors. Looking at the study overall: Each patient took aspirin at a dose of 300 mg by mouth once daily over the course of four cycles, with dosing beginning on cycle 1 day 1. Covering alpha and beta chains, TRAV- and TRBV-specific primers were used for the first-strand cDNA.

Germline loops: CDR1 SGHRS, CDR2 YFSETQ. The CDR3 is 16 amino acids. The ends lost 4 bases at V and 7 bases at J; junction bases unmatched: 12. TCRs were amplified for 15 to 25 PCR cycles with a constant-region primer and V-primer adapter. TCRdb re-derived calls from the reads in MiXCR, one entry per CDR3 protein. Of fewer than 60,000 distinct CDR3 sequences detected, about 10% appear once; the ten largest clones hold 5.5% to 7.5%. Time point denoted: before trial treatment. This chain joins TRBV5-1 and TRBJ2-2; 8 bases are a match to TRBD2. The receptor comes from a female donor with ovarian cancer. Material: PBMCs, obtained before treatment. The CDR3 sequence is CASSRTSGQSGGELFF. CDR3 coding DNA: TGCGCCAGCAGCCGTACTAGCGGTCAAAGTGGCGGGGAGCTGTTTTTT.